This TCR beta chain was sequenced in a study of T-cell reconstitution after alpha-beta-depleted transplantation in children. The study, taken as a whole, reports: About two months after transplant, alpha-beta T cells reportedly came from several hundred expanded graft clones.

Unique molecular identifiers were built into the TCRbeta library. TCRdb re-called the PCR reads through MiXCR, storing one row per CDR3 protein. Here the sample spans more than 200,000 distinct CDR3 sequences, roughly 9.1% being singletons. This clonotype was found many times. Its specificity is not known. The CDR3 extends over 14 amino acids. Germline CDR1 and CDR2: SGHTA and FQGNSA. V was pared by 1 base and J by 6 bases, with 2 bases of the junction left unmatched. The input for sequencing was PBMCs, mostly from graft donor cells, taken 360 days after TCRalphabeta/CD19-depleted stem cell transplant. J is TRBJ2-7 and V is TRBV7-2; 11 nucleotides align to TRBD2. This sequence originates from a male patient between 2 and 10 years old who had a stem cell transplant for acute myeloid leukemia, so the T cells may come from the graft donor. CDR3 sequence reads: CASSLGLAGGEQYF. The CDR3 DNA sequence: TGTGCCAGCAGCTTAGGTCTAGCGGGAGGCGAGCAGTACTTC.